This TCR beta chain was sequenced for a study of human T cells and chemical hapten exposure. The CDR3 runs to 14 residues. Per the germline V gene, CDR1 is DFQATT and CDR2 is SNEGSKA (reference sequence). V lost 2 bases to trimming and J lost 4 bases, with 12 bases between them. TCRdb reanalysed the RACE reads using MiXCR and keeps one entry per CDR3 protein. The profile shows about 31,000 distinct CDR3 sequences, about 7.7% of them singletons. This clonotype was recorded many times. Time point indicated: healthy volunteer bleed at 2 weeks. Total RNA was extracted from unfractionated whole blood. The sequence came from a human donor in good health. Some clones in this sample may be carry-over from other donors' samples. The chain joins TRBV20-1 to TRBJ1-3; D unresolved. The sequenced sample consisted of whole blood. The CDR3 bases are TGCAGTGCTAGAATATCTGAATCCGGAAACACCATATATTTT. Residues: CSARISESGNTIYF.